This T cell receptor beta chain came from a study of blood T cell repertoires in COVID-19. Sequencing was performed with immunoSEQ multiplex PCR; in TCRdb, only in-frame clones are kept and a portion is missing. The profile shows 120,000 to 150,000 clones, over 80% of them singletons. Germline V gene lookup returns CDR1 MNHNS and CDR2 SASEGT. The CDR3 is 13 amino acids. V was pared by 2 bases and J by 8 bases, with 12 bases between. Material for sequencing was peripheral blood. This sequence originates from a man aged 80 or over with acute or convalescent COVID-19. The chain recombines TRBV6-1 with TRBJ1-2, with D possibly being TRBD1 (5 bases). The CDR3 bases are TGTGCCAGCAGTGAAAAAGGGGCAGAGGGCTACACCTTC. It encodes CASSEKGAEGYTF.